This TCR beta chain stems from a study of blood T cell repertoires in COVID-19. Study at large: There were acute and convalescent COVID-19 samples, and they came from the United States, Italy and Spain. Nucleic acid was either cDNA or gDNA, and it came from T cells, B-cell-depleted T cells, or PBMCs.

Study processing details: Quantification of nucleated cells was approximated via reference gene primer amplification. This table comes from immunoSEQ multiplex PCR, and its TCRdb copy is limited to in-frame clones, with some not included. That table supplies the V and J calls and clone size; D and trimming were determined from the DNA. Among more than 85,000 clones listed, roughly 88% were seen once. The germline V gene encodes CDR1 SGHRS and CDR2 YFSETQ. Unmatched junction bases numbered 9, after V lost 4 bases and J lost 9 bases. The CDR3 totals 15 residues. The V call is TRBV5-1, the J call TRBJ2-7; 14 nucleotides agree with TRBD2. The sequenced material came from peripheral blood. This clonotype originated in a woman at least 80 years old with active or convalescent COVID-19. Here the CDR3 reads CASSTGTSGGSTQYF. The CDR3 coding sequence is TGCGCCAGCAGCACGGGGACTAGCGGGGGTTCAACGCAGTACTTC.